Below, one T cell receptor beta chain is given with its context. Since a much larger clone is just one base distant, this may be a read error. RNA transcripts yielded amplified TCR beta CDR3 regions. Investigators did first-round RT-PCR with HTBI primers, then second-round multiplex PCR. TCRdb analysed the multiplex PCR reads with MiXCR anew, one entry per CDR3 protein. The data contain roughly 220,000 distinct CDR3 sequences, 45% to 55% of them singletons. The data originate from a study of Graves' ophthalmopathy and Graves' hyperthyroidism. Germline V lookup: CDR1 LNHNV, CDR2 YYDKDF (reference sequence). V gave up 0 bases and J gave up 2 bases, with 8 bases separating them. CDR3 length: 14 residues.

The TCR comes from an adult man with Graves' ophthalmopathy. This sequence joins TRBV15 and TRBJ2-7; D gene unclear. The sequencing sample was made of peripheral blood. CDR3: CATSRDHGPYEQYF. In DNA form, the CDR3 reads TGTGCCACCAGCAGAGATCACGGCCCCTACGAGCAGTACTTC.